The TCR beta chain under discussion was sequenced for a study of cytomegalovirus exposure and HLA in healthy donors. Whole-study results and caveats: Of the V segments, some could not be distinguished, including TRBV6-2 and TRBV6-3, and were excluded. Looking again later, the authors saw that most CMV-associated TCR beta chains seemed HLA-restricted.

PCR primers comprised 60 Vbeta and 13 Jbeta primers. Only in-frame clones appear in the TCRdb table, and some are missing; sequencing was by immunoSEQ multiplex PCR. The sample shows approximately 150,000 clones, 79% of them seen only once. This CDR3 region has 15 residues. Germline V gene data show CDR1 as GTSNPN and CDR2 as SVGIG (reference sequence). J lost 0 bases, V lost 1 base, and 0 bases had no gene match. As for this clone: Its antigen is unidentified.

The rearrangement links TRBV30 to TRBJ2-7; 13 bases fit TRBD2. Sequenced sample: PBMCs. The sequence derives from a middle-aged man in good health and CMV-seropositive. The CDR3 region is CAWSGTSGSSYEQYF. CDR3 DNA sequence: TGTGCCTGGAGTGGGACTAGCGGGAGCTCCTACGAGCAGTACTTC.